This T cell receptor beta chain was found in a study of T cell responses to AZD1222 COVID-19 vaccine. Whole-study findings and limits: Females made up more of the donors, who were largely white British, and clonal diversity may have come out too low. The number of AZD1222 recipients seropositive at baseline was only five or six. Dominant CD4 TCR responses targeted spike regions 160-218 and 743-854.

The V gene's germline CDR1 is SGHRS and CDR2 YFSETQ. This CDR3 has 13 residues. The V end was cut by 4 bases, the J end by 4 bases, with 11 bases between. Repertoires were generated with immunoSEQ multiplex PCR, while TCRdb's copy carries only in-frame clones and drops some. The sample has fewer than 100,000 clones, about 90% seen once. Note on this clone: Its antigen remains unidentified.

This TCR was sampled from an adult who received the AZD1222 COVID-19 vaccine. The chain uses TRBV5-1 and TRBJ2-5, with no clear D. This sample comprised peripheral blood, obtained 28 days after the second AZD1222 dose. In DNA form, the CDR3 reads TGCGCCAGCAGCCCTGTGATGGGAGAGACCCAGTACTTC. Encoded protein: CASSPVMGETQYF. The whole variable domain, filled in from reference TRBV5-1 and TRBJ2-5, reads KAGVTQTPRYLIKTRGQQVTLSCSPISGHRSVSWYQQTPGQGLQFLFEYFSETQRNKGNFPGRFSGRQFSNSRSEMNVSTLELGDSALYLCASSPVMGETQYFGPGTRLLVL.